This entry lists 18 T cell receptor beta chains sequenced from one sample in a study of T cell responses to AZD1222 COVID-19 vaccine. Using immunoSEQ multiplex PCR, the repertoire was profiled, and TCRdb retains in-frame clones only, with some absent. Here the sample spans 66,000 or so clones, about 90% being singletons. Sequences were derived from peripheral blood, sampled on day 0 of AZD1222 vaccination. These receptors were obtained from an adult in good health.

The chain couples TRBV7-8 to TRBJ2-1; TRBD2 agrees at 14 bases. The germline V gene has CDR1 SGHVS and CDR2 FQNEAQ. This CDR3 comprises 16 residues. V was clipped by 8 bases and J by 4 bases; unmatched bases: 7. DNA for the CDR3: TGTGCCAGCCTGGAGACTAGCGGGAGGGTATACAATGAGCAGTTCTTC. Translated, it gives CASLETSGRVYNEQFF.

In its sample, this clone was seen once. V gene TRBV28 combines with J gene TRBJ2-5; the D gene is possibly TRBD2 (6 bases). Germline-derived CDR1 and CDR2 are MDHEN and SYDVKM. The CDR3 loop spans 12 amino acids. Trimming left V 7 bases short and J 6 bases short, with 12 bases between. CDR3 loop: CASTGGLQTQYF. CDR3 nucleotide sequence: TGTGCCAGCACTGGGGGGTTGCAGACCCAGTACTTC. The whole variable domain, remainder taken from reference TRBV28 and TRBJ2-5, is DVKVTQSSRYLVKRTGEKVFLECVQDMDHENMFWYRQDPGLGLRLIYFSYDVKMKEKGDIPEGYSVSREKKERFSLILESASTNQTSMYLCASTGGLQTQYFGPGTRLLVL.

The chain employs TRBV27 and TRBJ1-2; 8 bases are shared with TRBD1. This CDR3 contains 14 residues. Looked up from germline, CDR1 is MNHEY and CDR2 is SMNVEV (reference sequence). J was trimmed by 5 bases and V by 2 bases; bases with no gene match: 4. CDR3 amino acids: CASSLRGQGYGYTF. Written as DNA, the CDR3 is TGTGCCAGCAGTTTAAGAGGACAGGGATATGGCTACACCTTC.

The chain employs TRBV6-2 or TRBV6-3 and TRBJ1-5; D is unresolved. The CDR3 sequence is 12 residues long. Between the trimmed V and J ends, which lost 4 bases and 4 bases, there was a span of 5 bases. The germline CDR1 and CDR2 sequences are MNHEY and SVGEGT. This CDR3 is CASSFPNQPQHF. CDR3 sequence (DNA): TGTGCCAGCAGTTTCCCAAATCAGCCCCAGCATTTT.

The gene calls are TRBV3-1 (or the pseudogene TRBV3-2) and TRBJ2-7; D is unresolved. The CDR3 is 14 residues long. Looked up from germline, CDR1 is LGHDT and CDR2 is YNNKEL (reference sequence). V dropped 4 bases and J dropped 0 bases, with 10 bases sitting between them. Written as DNA, the CDR3 is TGTGCCAGCAGCCCTTCGGCCCTCTCCTACGAGCAGTACTTC. It translates to CASSPSALSYEQYF.

This rearrangement joins TRBV5-1 to TRBJ2-5, with D maybe TRBD2 (6 bases). This CDR3 comprises 13 residues. Germline values: CDR1 SGHRS, CDR2 YFSETQ. Trimming removed 2 bases from V and 5 bases from J, with 10 bases in between. The CDR3 DNA follows: TGCGCCAGCAGCTTCGCAGGAGGGGAGACCCAGTACTTC. This encodes CASSFAGGETQYF.

This chain joins TRBV6-2 or TRBV6-3 and TRBJ1-1, with D hard to call. Germline CDR1 reads MNHEY; CDR2 reads SVGEGT. This CDR3 has 13 residues. Between the trimmed V and J ends, which lost 2 bases and 6 bases, there was a span of 10 bases. CDR3 protein: CASSYHEGAEAFF. DNA of the CDR3: TGTGCCAGCAGTTACCACGAGGGCGCTGAAGCTTTCTTT.

The chain joins TRBV5-1 to TRBJ1-1, with 7 bases lining up with TRBD1. With V trimmed by 5 bases and J by 1 base, 5 bases remained unmatched. This CDR3 contains 14 residues. The V gene's germline CDR1 is SGHRS and CDR2 YFSETQ. CDR3 residues: CASRQQGTNTEAFF. CDR3 DNA sequence: TGCGCCAGCAGACAACAGGGGACGAACACTGAAGCTTTCTTT. Using reference TRBV5-1 and TRBJ1-1 for the parts outside the CDR3, the full variable domain is KAGVTQTPRYLIKTRGQQVTLSCSPISGHRSVSWYQQTPGQGLQFLFEYFSETQRNKGNFPGRFSGRQFSNSRSEMNVSTLELGDSALYLCASRQQGTNTEAFFGQGTRLTVV.

The chain recombines TRBV28 with TRBJ2-6, with a possible D match to TRBD1 (6 bases). Germline lookup yields CDR1 MDHEN and CDR2 SYDVKM. V was pared by 3 bases and J by 4 bases, with 19 bases between. This CDR3 contains 18 residues. DNA of the CDR3: TGTGCCAGCAGTTTTACGGGGACGTGGGGGCGAGGGGCCAACGTCCTGACTTTC. Translating it yields CASSFTGTWGRGANVLTF.

This rearrangement joins TRBV7-9 to TRBJ2-3, with a tentative D call TRBD2 (7 bases). Germline-derived CDR1 and CDR2 are SEHNR and FQNEAQ (reference sequence). V was pared by 2 bases and J by 8 bases, with 20 bases between. This CDR3 is built from 16 residues. The CDR3 DNA follows: TGTGCCAGCAGCTTATTCGGGGGGACAATCAAAGCTACGCAGTATTTT. It yields the protein CASSLFGGTIKATQYF.

The chain's CDR3 is CASKAANYGYTF. In DNA, the CDR3 is TGTGCCAGCAAGGCGGCTAACTATGGCTACACCTTC. The J gene is TRBJ1-2, the V gene TRBV6-5; D remains unclear. V was cut by 7 bases and J by 0 bases, with 6 bases left in between. The CDR3 covers 12 residues. CDR1 is MNHEY and CDR2 is SVGAGI in the germline V gene.

This rearrangement joins TRBV19 to TRBJ2-3; TRBD2 agrees at 12 bases. J was trimmed by 1 base and V by 5 bases; bases with no gene match: 4. The CDR3 covers 16 residues. In germline, CDR1 is LNHDA, CDR2 SQIVND (reference sequence). In DNA, the CDR3 is TGTGCCAGTAGTTCAAGACTAGCGGGGGGCACAGATACGCAGTATTTT. Protein sequence: CASSSRLAGGTDTQYF.

The rearrangement joins TRBV12-3 or TRBV12-4 to TRBJ2-7; a weak D match, TRBD1 (5 bases). This CDR3 comprises 13 residues. The V end lost 3 bases, the J end lost 3 bases, and 9 bases lay between the germline ends. For the CDR3, the DNA is TGTGCCAGCAGTTTTAACAGGCGCTACGAGCAGTACTTC. Protein sequence: CASSFNRRYEQYF.

This chain joins TRBV11-1 and TRBJ2-7; D remains unclear. The CDR3 totals 13 residues. Trimming left V 1 base short and J 3 bases short, with 7 bases between. The germline CDR1 and CDR2 sequences are SGHAT and FQDESV (reference sequence). This chain's CDR3 is CASSLGPLYEQYF. The CDR3 coding sequence is TGTGCCAGCAGCTTAGGACCCCTCTACGAGCAGTACTTC.

The chain carries TRBV4-3 and TRBJ1-2; 10 positions match TRBD1. Germline CDR1 and CDR2: LGHNA and YSLEER. This CDR3 is 17 amino acids long. J lost 5 bases, V lost 4 bases, and 13 bases had no gene match. Here the CDR3 reads CASSPVGQGPLGYGYTF. The CDR3 coding sequence is TGCGCCAGCAGCCCCGTGGGACAGGGGCCCCTGGGGTATGGCTACACCTTC.

The V gene is TRBV6-2 or TRBV6-3, the J gene TRBJ1-1; perhaps TRBD1 as D (5 bases). Germline V CDR1 and CDR2: MNHEY, SVGEGT. V lost 5 bases and J lost 9, with 19 bases in between. CDR3 length: 14 amino acids. For the CDR3, the DNA is TGTGCCAGCAGTCCCCAAGGGGATCGGGGTCAAGCTTTCTTT. The encoded protein is CASSPQGDRGQAFF.

In DNA, the CDR3 is TGTGCCAGCAGTTACGGGGGCGCGGGTGGCTACACCTTC. As protein: CASSYGGAGGYTF. The chain combines TRBV6-6 with TRBJ1-2, with D perhaps TRBD1 (6 bases). V was pared by 2 bases and J by 7 bases, with 11 bases between. The length of the CDR3 is 13 residues. Looked up from germline, CDR1 is MNHNY and CDR2 is SVGAGI (reference sequence).

The rearrangement uses TRBV28 and TRBJ1-4, with 7 bases lining up with TRBD1. The CDR3 is 17 residues long. Germline loops: CDR1 MDHEN, CDR2 SYDVKM. The ends lost 3 bases at V and 5 bases at J; junction bases unmatched: 12. The CDR3 bases are TGTGCCAGCAGTTTTCTCGTTCGACAGGGTGTAAATGAAAAACTGTTTTTT. It specifies CASSFLVRQGVNEKLFF.